These 20 T cell receptor beta chains share one sample of origin, sequenced in a study of blood T cell repertoires in COVID-19. Data came from immunoSEQ multiplex PCR; TCRdb stores just in-frame clones and leaves some out. This sample has fewer than 200,000 clones, with over 75% found just once. Input material: PBMCs or T cells enriched from blood (not recorded which). These TCRs come from a woman between 18 and 29 years old who had recovered from COVID-19.

V usage is TRBV28 and J usage is TRBJ2-4, with 7 positions matching TRBD1. Germline V gives CDR1 MDHEN, CDR2 SYDVKM. The CDR3 is made up of 16 amino acids. Trimming took 4 bases from V and 0 from J; bases not matched to a gene: 6. The CDR3 sequence is CASSSPTGPAKNIQYF. In DNA, the CDR3 is TGTGCCAGCAGTTCACCGACAGGGCCAGCCAAAAACATTCAGTACTTC.

This clone was recorded many times. The chain links TRBV6-1 to TRBJ1-1, with TRBD1 matching 8 bases. CDR1 and CDR2 from the germline V gene are MNHNS and SASEGT. After removal of 3 bases from V and 5 bases from J, the junction contained 8 bases not matched to a gene. The CDR3 has 15 amino acids. The CDR3 sequence: CASSEPGQGGTEAFF. Here the CDR3 DNA reads TGTGCCAGCAGTGAGCCTGGACAGGGAGGGACTGAAGCTTTCTTT.

The chain uses TRBV18 and TRBJ1-1; TRBD1 agrees at 7 bases. V lost 0 bases and J lost 4; bases outside the gene matches: 5. Germline CDR1 reads KGHSH; CDR2 reads LQKENI. The CDR3 sequence is 15 residues long. The chain's CDR3 is CASSPPRGPSTEAFF. The CDR3 bases are TGTGCCAGCTCACCACCGAGGGGGCCGAGCACTGAAGCTTTCTTT.

The V call is TRBV19, the J call TRBJ2-5; TRBD1 is a possible D gene (6 bases). From germline, CDR1 is LNHDA and CDR2 SQIVND (reference sequence). Trimming took 4 bases from V and 4 from J, leaving 10 bases between them. The CDR3 covers 13 residues. CDR3 residues: CASSTDSRETQYF. Here the CDR3 DNA reads TGTGCCAGTAGTACGGACAGTAGAGAGACCCAGTACTTC.

This chain links TRBV5-1 with TRBJ2-1; 8 bases map to TRBD1. Germline V lookup: CDR1 SGHRS, CDR2 YFSETQ. The CDR3 is 15 amino acids. J was trimmed by 4 bases and V by 2 bases; bases with no gene match: 5. The CDR3 nucleotides read TGCGCCAGCAGCTTTGGACAGGGACCTTACAATGAGCAGTTCTTC. As protein: CASSFGQGPYNEQFF.

This chain connects TRBV3-1 (or the pseudogene TRBV3-2) to TRBJ2-1; 8 positions match TRBD2. Germline V lookup: CDR1 LGHDT, CDR2 YNNKEL (reference sequence). V gave up 3 bases and J gave up 6 bases; unmatched junction bases: 10. The CDR3 is 16 residues long. CDR3 bases: TGTGCCAGCAGCCATGTCGACAAGCGGGGGATCAATGAGCAGTTCTTC. It encodes CASSHVDKRGINEQFF.

This rearrangement joins TRBV5-1 to TRBJ2-4; maybe TRBD1 (6 bases). The CDR3 has 14 amino acids. Trimming cost V 3 bases and J 8 bases, with 15 bases left between them. CDR1 and CDR2 (germline): SGHRS, YFSETQ. The CDR3 DNA follows: TGCGCCAGCAGCTCGATGGACAGCAGGCACATTCAGTACTTC. Translation: CASSSMDSRHIQYF.

This clone was observed a single time. The chain carries TRBV28 and TRBJ1-2; 8 bases align to TRBD1. The J segment lost 8 bases and the V segment lost 6 bases, leaving 11 bases of the junction unmatched. The CDR3 sequence is 14 residues long. Germline CDR1 and CDR2: MDHEN and SYDVKM. The CDR3 here is CASRETTGARGYTF. The CDR3 nucleotides are TGTGCCAGCAGGGAAACGACAGGGGCCAGGGGCTACACCTTC.

J is TRBJ2-5 and V is TRBV7-2; possibly TRBD1 for D (6 bases). This CDR3 region has 16 residues. Looked up from germline, CDR1 is SGHTA and CDR2 is FQGNSA. Trimming pared 2 bases from V and 5 bases from J, leaving 18 bases between. CDR3 region: CASSLILPGVVETQYF. The CDR3 nucleotides read TGTGCCAGCAGCTTAATCCTACCAGGGGTGGTCGAGACCCAGTACTTC.

J is TRBJ1-2 and V is TRBV27; D possibly corresponds to TRBD1 (6 bases). V was clipped by 5 bases and J by 8 bases, with 18 bases between them. The CDR3 extends over 14 amino acids. In germline, CDR1 is MNHEY, CDR2 SMNVEV (reference sequence). The CDR3 bases are TGTGCCAGCAGTCCCTCCTCCACAGGGACGGGCTACACCTTC. It yields the protein CASSPSSTGTGYTF.

V is TRBV5-1 and J is TRBJ1-6; a possible D gene is TRBD1 (5 bases). V was pared by 0 bases and J by 4 bases, with 14 bases between. The CDR3 is 17 residues long. CDR1 SGHRS and CDR2 YFSETQ come from the germline V gene. The CDR3 here is CASSLEAGPYYNSPLHF. The DNA for the CDR3 is TGCGCCAGCAGCTTGGAGGCAGGGCCTTATTATAATTCACCCCTCCACTTT.

Comment on this clone: In the same sample, other DNA sequences code for this CDR3. This rearrangement joins TRBV27 to TRBJ2-7; D is possibly TRBD1 (5 bases). Trimming took off 3 bases at V and 6 bases at J, with 12 bases between the two ends. The CDR3 spans 13 residues. CDR1 is MNHEY and CDR2 is SMNVEV in the germline V gene (reference sequence). The DNA for the CDR3 is TGTGCCAGCAGTTTTCAGGGCGTCGGCGAGCAGTACTTC. This gives the protein CASSFQGVGEQYF.

This clone appeared a few times. This chain links TRBV6-4 with TRBJ2-1, with D possibly TRBD2 on 5 matching bases. Looked up from germline, CDR1 is MRHNA and CDR2 is SNTAGT. The CDR3 is 13 residues long. V was shortened by 3 bases and J by 5 bases, with 8 bases between the two germline ends. CDR3: CASSESGNNEQFF. CDR3 DNA sequence: TGTGCCAGCAGTGAGTCGGGGAACAATGAGCAGTTCTTC.

This rearrangement joins TRBV7-6 to TRBJ1-2; 9 bases are a match to TRBD1. Germline values: CDR1 SGHVS, CDR2 FNYEAQ. V shed 5 bases, J shed 3 bases, and the junction held 4 bases outside the gene matches. This CDR3 comprises 14 residues. The DNA of the CDR3 is TGTGCCAGCAGCCTGGACAGGGGTGACTATGGCTACACCTTC. Residues: CASSLDRGDYGYTF. The full variable domain, rest sourced from reference TRBV7-6 and TRBJ1-2, is GAGVSQSPRYKVTKRGQDVALRCDPISGHVSLYWYRQALGQGPEFLTYFNYEAQQDKSGLPNDRFSAERPEGSISTLTIQRTEQRDSAMYRCASSLDRGDYGYTFGSGTRLTVV.

The rearrangement links TRBV28 to TRBJ2-7, with a possible D match to TRBD1 (6 bases). The CDR3 consists of 12 residues. V lost 5 bases and J lost 2, with 7 bases in between. From germline, CDR1 is MDHEN and CDR2 SYDVKM. CDR3 in amino acids: CASSRDTYEQYF. CDR3 sequence (DNA): TGTGCCAGCAGTCGGGACACCTACGAGCAGTACTTC.

The chain carries TRBV28 and TRBJ1-2, with D perhaps TRBD1 (5 bases). In germline, CDR1 is MDHEN, CDR2 SYDVKM. The CDR3 length is 15 residues. The V end lost 5 bases, the J end lost 4 bases, and 17 bases lay between the germline ends. The CDR3 here is CASSVMGGNFYGYTF. CDR3 DNA sequence: TGTGCCAGCAGTGTAATGGGGGGAAACTTCTATGGCTACACCTTC.

The chain employs TRBV5-1 and TRBJ1-1, with a weak D call TRBD1 (5 bases). This CDR3 has 15 amino acids. Deletions cut 4 bases from V and 4 bases from J, with 17 bases between. Germline assignment: CDR1 SGHRS and CDR2 YFSETQ. The CDR3 loop reads CASSPAAGVGTEAFF. For the CDR3, the DNA is TGCGCCAGCAGCCCCGCCGCGGGGGTAGGCACTGAAGCTTTCTTT.

This sequence joins TRBV4-1 and TRBJ1-5; D is unresolved. The CDR3 loop spans 17 amino acids. Trimming pared 0 bases from V and 3 bases from J, leaving 15 bases between. Germline values: CDR1 MGHRA, CDR2 YSYEKL. The DNA of the CDR3 is TGCGCCAGCAGCCAAGAAGGTGGGCGACAAGCCAATCAGCCCCAGCATTTT. It translates to CASSQEGGRQANQPQHF.

The chain couples TRBV7-9 to TRBJ2-2; D might be TRBD1 (5 bases). The V and J ends lost 6 bases and 0 bases respectively, with 11 bases between them. Germline V CDR1 and CDR2: SEHNR, FQNEAQ (reference sequence). The CDR3 loop spans 15 amino acids. The CDR3 spells CASSNRNANTGELFF. The CDR3 DNA reads as TGTGCCAGCAGTAACAGGAATGCGAACACCGGGGAGCTGTTTTTT.

Only a few counts were recorded for this clone. The chain employs TRBV19 and TRBJ2-2; 8 nucleotides agree with TRBD2. Trimming cost V 10 bases and J 5 bases; bases outside gene matches: 12. The V gene's germline CDR1 is LNHDA and CDR2 SQIVND (reference sequence). This CDR3 has 15 residues. The CDR3 coding sequence is TGTGCCACCCAGACCGGGACTAGAGGAACCGGGGAGCTGTTTTTT. Amino acid sequence: CATQTGTRGTGELFF.